This is a list of T cell receptor beta chains from one sample in a study of T-cell reconstitution after alpha-beta-depleted transplantation in children. One entry per CDR3 protein, called by TCRdb with MiXCR from the PCR reads. The sample holds hundreds of thousands of distinct CDR3 sequences; under 13% are singletons and the top ten take about 28%. Sequencing was performed on PBMCs, taken before TCRalphabeta/CD19-depleted stem cell transplant. These receptors were collected from a child younger than two with acute myeloid leukemia, due to receive a stem cell transplant. Each CDR3 is given with its conserved first and last residue. A D gene is named only where the DNA matches it firmly. Not all rows give a size; the values are once, few, many and, for expanded clones, a class.

>TRBV20-1|NA|TRBJ1-5|16|many
CSARVVGAEGNQPQHF
>TRBV5-1|TRBD1|TRBJ1-2|14|few
CASSLVGTGEGYTF
>TRBV7-3|NA|TRBJ1-6|13|few
CASSANRDSPLHF
>TRBV20-1|TRBD2|TRBJ2-3|12|many
CSARLAEYTQYF
>TRBV20-1|TRBD1|TRBJ2-1|19|many
CSASSGTGPLALSYNEQFF
>TRBV5-1|NA|TRBJ2-7|14|many
CASSTGQLPGEQYF
>TRBV21-1|NA|TRBJ2-5|11|few
CASRAVETQYF
>TRBV14|TRBD1|TRBJ2-7|14|many
CASSQGQGIYEQYF
>TRBV20-1|NA|TRBJ2-2|15|NA
CSARDQWGGPGDLFF
>TRBV29-1|TRBD1|TRBJ2-5|14|NA
CSVGLPGGQETQYF
>TRBV12-3/TRBV12-4|NA|TRBJ2-3|13|many
CASRFSGTDTQYF
>TRBV12-3/TRBV12-4|NA|TRBJ2-1|12|many
CASSSDNNEQFF
>TRBV19|TRBD2|TRBJ2-1|16|NA
CASSSSLLAGGVEQFF
>TRBV5-1|TRBD1|TRBJ2-7|14|many
CASSLQTGGNEQYF
>TRBV7-3|NA|TRBJ1-1|14|many
CASSLLGINTEAFF
>TRBV4-3|NA|TRBJ2-6|15|many
CASSDRYSGANVLTF
>TRBV20-1|NA|TRBJ2-5|12|NA
CSAAGRQETQYF
>TRBV29-1|TRBD2|TRBJ2-7|12|NA
CSVDRGGYEQYF
>TRBV12-3/TRBV12-4|NA|TRBJ1-6|13|NA
CASSLPGNSPLHF
>TRBV6-5|NA|TRBJ1-1|13|many
CASSYRDGTEAFF
>TRBV12-3/TRBV12-4|TRBD2|TRBJ2-1|14|many
CASRGLAAGNEQFF